This T cell receptor beta chain was captured by sequencing in a study of PD-1 blockade in classical Hodgkin lymphoma. Points from the study as a whole: Compared with baseline, CD4+ but not CD8+ TCR diversity had risen significantly by C4D1. The study reported lower baseline TCR diversity in newly diagnosed patients than in healthy donors. Those starting nivolumab under 1 year post-ASCT were excluded. Partial responders and progressors had significantly lower baseline TCR diversity.

All trial patients relapsed after autologous stem cell transplantation. This CDR3 is built from 14 residues. Trimming removed 5 bases from V and 7 bases from J, with 14 bases in between. Germline V CDR1 and CDR2: SNHLY, FYNNEI. Clones were read by immunoSEQ multiplex PCR, and TCRdb kept only the in-frame ones, dropping some. The table lists some 93,000 clones, more than 90% of them singletons. Remarks on this clone: Its antigen is currently unknown.

The chain uses TRBV2 and TRBJ2-2; no clear D gene. The origin of this receptor is a human donor with classical Hodgkin lymphoma. Sequenced here: peripheral blood mononuclear cells (PBMCs), sampled at baseline. The chain's CDR3 is CASSKARAVGELFF. CDR3 in DNA: TGTGCCAGCAGTAAGGCCCGGGCAGTCGGGGAGCTGTTTTTT.